This entry describes one T cell receptor (beta chain). The antigen is unknown. This sample is part of a study of cytomegalovirus exposure and HLA in healthy donors. The J segment lost 4 bases and the V segment lost 1 base, leaving 0 bases of the junction unmatched. The CDR3 covers 14 residues. Per the germline V gene, CDR1 is SGHAT and CDR2 is FQNNGV. Study-level results: Later analysis demonstrated an association between a missense DCLRE1C variant and TCR beta V- and J-gene trimming. Presence/absence analyses assumed roughly uniform sequencing depth across donors, which may not hold. The study put 150 to 200 TCR beta chains on its list as cytomegalovirus-associated.

PCR employed 60 Vbeta and 13 Jbeta primers. Assay: immunoSEQ multiplex PCR; the TCRdb copy retains only in-frame clones and omits some. The sample contains about 190,000 clones, about four fifths of which appear only once. The clonotype originates from a woman in her twenties or thirties in good health and CMV-seropositive. Sequenced input: PBMCs. The chain joins TRBV11-2 to TRBJ2-3, with 9 positions matching TRBD1. The CDR3 here is CASSLGQGADTQYF. For the CDR3, the DNA is TGTGCCAGCAGCTTAGGACAGGGGGCAGATACGCAGTATTTT.